This entry features one T cell receptor beta chain sequence. This entry comes from a study of PD-1 blockade in classical Hodgkin lymphoma. Sample time point: cycle 4 day 1 (C4D1), after about 6 weeks of nivolumab. Each and every patient relapsed after autologous stem cell transplantation, and patients got differing brentuximab vedotin exposure. Looked up from germline, CDR1 is SGHVS and CDR2 is FNYEAQ. After removal of 5 bases from V and 1 base from J, the junction contained 4 bases not matched to a gene. The CDR3 length is 15 residues. The method was immunoSEQ multiplex PCR; TCRdb's version includes in-frame clones alone and lacks a portion of them. The sample contains around 57,000 clones, around 86% of which appear only once.

The origin of this receptor is a human donor with classical Hodgkin lymphoma. This chain uses TRBV7-6 with TRBJ2-7; 11 bases are a match to TRBD2. Specimen: peripheral blood mononuclear cells (PBMCs), collected before the fourth cycle of nivolumab. The CDR3 DNA follows: TGTGCCAGCAGCCCAGGGACTAGCGGATCCTACGAGCAGTACTTC. This gives the protein CASSPGTSGSYEQYF.